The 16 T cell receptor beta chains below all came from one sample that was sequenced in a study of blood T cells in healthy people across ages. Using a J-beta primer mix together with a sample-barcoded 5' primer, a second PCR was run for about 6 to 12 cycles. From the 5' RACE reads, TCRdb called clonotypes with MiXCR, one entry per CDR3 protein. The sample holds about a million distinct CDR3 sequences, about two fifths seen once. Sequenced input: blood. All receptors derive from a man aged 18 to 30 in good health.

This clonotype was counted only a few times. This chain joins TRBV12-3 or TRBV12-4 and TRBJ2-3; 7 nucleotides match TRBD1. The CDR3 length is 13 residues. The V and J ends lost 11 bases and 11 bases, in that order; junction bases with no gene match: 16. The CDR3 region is CAQAQGLSTGQYF. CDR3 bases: TGTGCCCAAGCACAGGGGTTATCCACGGGGCAGTATTTT.

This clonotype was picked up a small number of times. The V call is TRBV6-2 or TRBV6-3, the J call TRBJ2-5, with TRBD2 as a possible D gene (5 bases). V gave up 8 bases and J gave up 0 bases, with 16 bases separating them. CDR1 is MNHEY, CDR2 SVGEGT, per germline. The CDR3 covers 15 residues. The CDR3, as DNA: TGTGCCAGCCCCCGACCTACTAGGTACCAAGAGACCCAGTACTTC. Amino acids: CASPRPTRYQETQYF.

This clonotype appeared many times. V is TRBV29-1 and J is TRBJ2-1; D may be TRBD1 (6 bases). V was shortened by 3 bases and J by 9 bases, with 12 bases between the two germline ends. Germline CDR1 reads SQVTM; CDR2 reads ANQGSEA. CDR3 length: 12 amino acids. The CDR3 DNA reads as TGCAGCGTTGACAGCCAGGGGAGTGAGCAGTTCTTC. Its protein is CSVDSQGSEQFF.

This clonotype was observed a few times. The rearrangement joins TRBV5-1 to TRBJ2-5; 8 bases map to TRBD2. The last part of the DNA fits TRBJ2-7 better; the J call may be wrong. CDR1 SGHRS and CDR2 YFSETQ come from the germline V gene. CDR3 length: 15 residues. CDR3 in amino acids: CASSPGISGNYEQYF. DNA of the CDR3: TGCGCCAGCAGCCCCGGGATTAGCGGGAACTACGAGCAGTACTTC.

CDR3 in amino acids: CASSLAWDPINEQFF. The CDR3 DNA follows: TGTGCCAGCAGCTTAGCTTGGGACCCAATCAATGAGCAGTTCTTC. The chain combines TRBV7-2 with TRBJ2-1, with D perhaps given as TRBD1 or TRBD2 (5 bases each). Trimming removed 0 bases at V and 6 bases at J, with 12 bases between. The CDR3 is 15 amino acids. CDR1 SGHTA and CDR2 FQGNSA come from the germline V gene.

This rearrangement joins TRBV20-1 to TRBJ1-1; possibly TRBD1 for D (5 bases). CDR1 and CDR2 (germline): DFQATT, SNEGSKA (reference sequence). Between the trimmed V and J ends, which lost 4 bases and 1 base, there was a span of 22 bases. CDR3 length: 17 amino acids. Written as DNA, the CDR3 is TGCAGTGCTATGAAAGCACAGGAGAACCCAAGGAACACTGAAGCTTTCTTT. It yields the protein CSAMKAQENPRNTEAFF.

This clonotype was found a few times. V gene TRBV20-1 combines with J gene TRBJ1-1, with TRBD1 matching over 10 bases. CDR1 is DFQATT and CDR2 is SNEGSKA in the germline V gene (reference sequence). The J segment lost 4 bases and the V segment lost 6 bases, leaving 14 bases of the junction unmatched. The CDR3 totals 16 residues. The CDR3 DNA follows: TGCAGTGCCCGGCCGGGTTCAGGGACAGGGGTCACTGAAGCTTTCTTT. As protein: CSARPGSGTGVTEAFF.

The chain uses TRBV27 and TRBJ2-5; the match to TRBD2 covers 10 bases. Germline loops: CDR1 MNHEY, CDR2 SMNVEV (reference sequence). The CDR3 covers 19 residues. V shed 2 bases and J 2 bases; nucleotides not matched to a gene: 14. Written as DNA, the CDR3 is TGTGCCAGCAGTTTACATATGAGGGGACTAGCGACCAGACAAGAGACCCAGTACTTC. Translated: CASSLHMRGLATRQETQYF.

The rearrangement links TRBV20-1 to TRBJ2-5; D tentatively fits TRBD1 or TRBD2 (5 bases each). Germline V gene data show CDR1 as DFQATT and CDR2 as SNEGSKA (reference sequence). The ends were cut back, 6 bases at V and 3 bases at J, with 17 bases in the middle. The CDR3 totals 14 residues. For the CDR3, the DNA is TGCAGTGCCACTTCCGGGGCAGAAGAAGAGACCCAGTACTTC. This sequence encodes CSATSGAEEETQYF.

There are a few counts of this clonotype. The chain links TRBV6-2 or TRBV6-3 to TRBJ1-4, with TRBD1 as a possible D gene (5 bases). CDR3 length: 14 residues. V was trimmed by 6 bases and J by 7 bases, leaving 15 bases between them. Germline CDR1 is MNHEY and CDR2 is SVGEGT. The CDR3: CASRPHQGGEKLFF. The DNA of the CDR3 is TGTGCCAGCAGACCCCACCAGGGTGGTGAAAAACTGTTTTTT.

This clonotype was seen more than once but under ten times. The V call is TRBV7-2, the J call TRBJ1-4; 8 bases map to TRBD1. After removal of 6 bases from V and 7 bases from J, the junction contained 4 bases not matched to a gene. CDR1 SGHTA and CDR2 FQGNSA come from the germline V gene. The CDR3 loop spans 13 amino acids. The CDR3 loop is CASRTTGGEKLFF. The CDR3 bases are TGTGCCAGCAGGACTACAGGGGGTGAAAAACTGTTTTTT.

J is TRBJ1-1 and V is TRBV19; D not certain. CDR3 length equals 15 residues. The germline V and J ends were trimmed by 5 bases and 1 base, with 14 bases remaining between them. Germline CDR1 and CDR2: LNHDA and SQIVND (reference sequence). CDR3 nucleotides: TGTGCCAGTAGTCCCACCAGGACGGGGAACACTGAAGCTTTCTTT. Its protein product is CASSPTRTGNTEAFF.

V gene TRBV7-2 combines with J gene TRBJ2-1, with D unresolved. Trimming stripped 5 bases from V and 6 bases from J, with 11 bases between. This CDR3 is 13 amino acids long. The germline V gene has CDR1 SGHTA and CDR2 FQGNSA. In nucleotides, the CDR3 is TGTGCCAGCAGCCTAGATCAGCTCAATGAGCAGTTCTTC. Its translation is CASSLDQLNEQFF.

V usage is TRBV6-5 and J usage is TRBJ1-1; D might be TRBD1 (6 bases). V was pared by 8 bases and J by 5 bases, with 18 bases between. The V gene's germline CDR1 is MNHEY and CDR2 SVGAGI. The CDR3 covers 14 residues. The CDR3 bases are TGTGCCAGCGGATACAGGGAAAGGGGGACTGAAGCTTTCTTT. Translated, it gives CASGYRERGTEAFF.

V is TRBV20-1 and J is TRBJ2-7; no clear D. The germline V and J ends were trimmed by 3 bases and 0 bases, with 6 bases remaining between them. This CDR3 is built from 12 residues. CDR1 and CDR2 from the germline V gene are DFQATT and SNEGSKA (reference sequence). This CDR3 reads CSARAGSYEQYF. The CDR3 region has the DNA TGCAGTGCTAGGGCAGGCTCCTACGAGCAGTACTTC.

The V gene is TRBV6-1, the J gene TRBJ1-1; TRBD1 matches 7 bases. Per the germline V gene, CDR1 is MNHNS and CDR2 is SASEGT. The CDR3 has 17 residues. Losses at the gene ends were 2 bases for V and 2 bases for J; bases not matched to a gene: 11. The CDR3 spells CASSEPVPRTGNTEAFF. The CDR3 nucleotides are TGTGCCAGCAGTGAACCTGTGCCCCGGACAGGAAACACTGAAGCTTTCTTT.